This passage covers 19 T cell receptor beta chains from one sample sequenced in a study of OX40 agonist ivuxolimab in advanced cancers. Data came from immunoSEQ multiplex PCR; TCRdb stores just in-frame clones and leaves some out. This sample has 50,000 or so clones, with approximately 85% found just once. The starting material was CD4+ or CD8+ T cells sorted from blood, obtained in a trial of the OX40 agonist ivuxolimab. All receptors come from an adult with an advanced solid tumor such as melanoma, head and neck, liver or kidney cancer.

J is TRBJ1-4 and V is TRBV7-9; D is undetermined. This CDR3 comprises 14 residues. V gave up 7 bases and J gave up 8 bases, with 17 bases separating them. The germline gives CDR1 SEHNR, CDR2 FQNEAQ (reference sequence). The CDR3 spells CASTPTSTGEKLFF. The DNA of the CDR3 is TGTGCCAGCACCCCGACTTCCACCGGGGAAAAACTGTTTTTT.

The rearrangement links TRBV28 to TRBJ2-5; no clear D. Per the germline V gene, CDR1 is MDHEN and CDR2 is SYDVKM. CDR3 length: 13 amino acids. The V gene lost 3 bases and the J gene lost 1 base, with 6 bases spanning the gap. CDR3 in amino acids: CASSFGFQETQYF. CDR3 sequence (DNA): TGTGCCAGCAGTTTCGGTTTCCAAGAGACCCAGTACTTC. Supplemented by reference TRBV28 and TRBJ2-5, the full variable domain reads DVKVTQSSRYLVKRTGEKVFLECVQDMDHENMFWYRQDPGLGLRLIYFSYDVKMKEKGDIPEGYSVSREKKERFSLILESASTNQTSMYLCASSFGFQETQYFGPGTRLLVL.

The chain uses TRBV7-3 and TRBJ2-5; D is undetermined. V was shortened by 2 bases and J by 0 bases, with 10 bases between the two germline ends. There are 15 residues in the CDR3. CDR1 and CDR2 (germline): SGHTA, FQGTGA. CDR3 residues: CASSLSGWYQETQYF. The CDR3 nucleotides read TGTGCCAGCAGCTTATCGGGTTGGTACCAAGAGACCCAGTACTTC.

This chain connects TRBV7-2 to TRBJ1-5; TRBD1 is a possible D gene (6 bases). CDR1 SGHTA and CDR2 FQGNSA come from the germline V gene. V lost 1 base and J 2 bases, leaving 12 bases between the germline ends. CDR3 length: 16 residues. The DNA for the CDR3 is TGTGCCAGCAGCTTAGGCAGGGGATCGGGCAATCAGCCCCAGCATTTT. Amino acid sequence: CASSLGRGSGNQPQHF.

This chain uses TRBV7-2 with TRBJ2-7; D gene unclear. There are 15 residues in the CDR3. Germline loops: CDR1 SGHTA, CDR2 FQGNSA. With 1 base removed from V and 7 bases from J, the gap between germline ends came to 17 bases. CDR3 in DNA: TGTGCCAGCAGCTTAGAAGGGAAGGGTCTCCGAGAGCAGTACTTC. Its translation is CASSLEGKGLREQYF.

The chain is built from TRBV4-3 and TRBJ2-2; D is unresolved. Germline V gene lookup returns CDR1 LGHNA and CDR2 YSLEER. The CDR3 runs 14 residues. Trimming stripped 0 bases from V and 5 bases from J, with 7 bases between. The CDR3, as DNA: TGCGCCAGCAGCCAAGATCAGAGAACCGGGGAGCTGTTTTTT. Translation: CASSQDQRTGELFF.

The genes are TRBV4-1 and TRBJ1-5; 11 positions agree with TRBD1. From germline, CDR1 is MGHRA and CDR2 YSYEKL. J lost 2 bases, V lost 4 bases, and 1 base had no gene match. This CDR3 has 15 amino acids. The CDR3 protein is CASSLGQGGNQPQHF. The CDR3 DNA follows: TGCGCCAGCAGCCTGGGACAGGGGGGCAATCAGCCCCAGCATTTT.

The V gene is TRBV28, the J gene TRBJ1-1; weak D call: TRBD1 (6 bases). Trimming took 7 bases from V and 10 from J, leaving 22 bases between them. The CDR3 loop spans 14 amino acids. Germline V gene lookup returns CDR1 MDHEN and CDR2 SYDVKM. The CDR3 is CASTLPTSTRGAFF. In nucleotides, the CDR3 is TGTGCCAGCACCCTACCGACTAGTACCAGGGGAGCTTTCTTT.

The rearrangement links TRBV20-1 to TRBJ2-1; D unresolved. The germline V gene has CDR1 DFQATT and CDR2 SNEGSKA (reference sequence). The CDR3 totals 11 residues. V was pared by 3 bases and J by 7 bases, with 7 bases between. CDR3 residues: CSARGKNEQFF. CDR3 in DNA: TGCAGTGCTAGGGGGAAGAATGAGCAGTTCTTC.

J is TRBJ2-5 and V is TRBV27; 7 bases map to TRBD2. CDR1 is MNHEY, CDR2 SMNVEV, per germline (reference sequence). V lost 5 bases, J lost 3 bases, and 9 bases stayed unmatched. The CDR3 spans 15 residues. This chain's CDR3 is CASSPLSSGEETQYF. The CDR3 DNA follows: TGTGCCAGCAGTCCCCTCTCTAGCGGAGAAGAGACCCAGTACTTC.

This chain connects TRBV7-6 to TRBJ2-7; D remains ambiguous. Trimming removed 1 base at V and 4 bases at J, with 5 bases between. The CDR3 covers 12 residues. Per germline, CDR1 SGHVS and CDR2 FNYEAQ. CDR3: CASSLGSYEQYF. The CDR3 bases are TGTGCCAGCAGCTTAGGGAGTTACGAGCAGTACTTC.

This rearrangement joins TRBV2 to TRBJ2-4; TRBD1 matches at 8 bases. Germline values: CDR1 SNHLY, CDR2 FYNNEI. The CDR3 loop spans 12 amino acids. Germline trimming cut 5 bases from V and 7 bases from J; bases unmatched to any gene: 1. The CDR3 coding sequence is TGTGCCAGCAGTCGGACAGGGAACATTCAGTACTTC. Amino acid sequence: CASSRTGNIQYF. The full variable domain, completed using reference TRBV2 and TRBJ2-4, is EPEVTQTPSHQVTQMGQEVILRCVPISNHLYFYWYRQILGQKVEFLVSFYNNEISEKSEIFDDQFSVERPDGSNFTLKIRSTKLEDSAMYFCASSRTGNIQYFGAGTRLSVL.

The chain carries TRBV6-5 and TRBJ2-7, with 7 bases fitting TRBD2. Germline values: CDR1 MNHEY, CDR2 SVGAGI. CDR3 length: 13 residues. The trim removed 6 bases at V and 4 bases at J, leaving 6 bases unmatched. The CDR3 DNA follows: TGTGCCAGCAGCCCTGGACTAGATTACGAGCAGTACTTC. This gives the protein CASSPGLDYEQYF.

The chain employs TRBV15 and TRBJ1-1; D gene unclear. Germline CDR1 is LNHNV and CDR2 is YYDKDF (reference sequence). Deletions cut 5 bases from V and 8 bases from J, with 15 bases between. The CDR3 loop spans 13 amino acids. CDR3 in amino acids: CATSPTRGGEAFF. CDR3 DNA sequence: TGTGCCACCAGCCCGACGCGGGGTGGGGAAGCTTTCTTT.

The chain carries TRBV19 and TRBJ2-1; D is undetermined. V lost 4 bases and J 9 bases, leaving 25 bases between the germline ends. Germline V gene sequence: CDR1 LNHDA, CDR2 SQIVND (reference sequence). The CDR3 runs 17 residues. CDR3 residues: CASSNSAPGITAFEQFF. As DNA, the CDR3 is TGTGCCAGTAGTAATAGTGCCCCTGGGATCACCGCGTTTGAGCAGTTCTTC.

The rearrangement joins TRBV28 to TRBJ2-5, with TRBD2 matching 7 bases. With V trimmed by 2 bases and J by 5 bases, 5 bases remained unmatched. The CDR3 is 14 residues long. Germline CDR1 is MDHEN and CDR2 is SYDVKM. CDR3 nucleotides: TGTGCCAGCAGTTTAGGACTAGTGAAGGAGACCCAGTACTTC. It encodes CASSLGLVKETQYF.

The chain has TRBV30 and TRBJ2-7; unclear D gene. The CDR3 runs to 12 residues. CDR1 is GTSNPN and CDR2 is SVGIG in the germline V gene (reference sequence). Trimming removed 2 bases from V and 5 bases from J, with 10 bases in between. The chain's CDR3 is CAWSRRYNEQYF. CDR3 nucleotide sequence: TGTGCCTGGAGTAGACGGTACAACGAGCAGTACTTC. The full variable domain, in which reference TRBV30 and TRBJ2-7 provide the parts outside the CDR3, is SQTIHQWPATLVQPVGSPLSLECTVEGTSNPNLYWYRQAAGRGLQLLFYSVGIGQISSEVPQNLSASRPQDRQFILSSKKLLLSDSGFYLCAWSRRYNEQYFGPGTRLTVT.

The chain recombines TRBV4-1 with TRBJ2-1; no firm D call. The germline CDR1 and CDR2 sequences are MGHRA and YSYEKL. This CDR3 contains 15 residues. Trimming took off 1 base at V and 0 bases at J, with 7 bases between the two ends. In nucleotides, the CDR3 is TGCGCCAGCAGCCAAGCGGAGAGCTCCTACAATGAGCAGTTCTTC. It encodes CASSQAESSYNEQFF.

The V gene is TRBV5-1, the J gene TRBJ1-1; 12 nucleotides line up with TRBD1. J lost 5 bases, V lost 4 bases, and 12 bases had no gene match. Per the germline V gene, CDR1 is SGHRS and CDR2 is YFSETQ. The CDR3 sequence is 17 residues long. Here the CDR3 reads CASSHEPGQGAGTEAFF. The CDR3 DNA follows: TGCGCCAGCAGCCACGAACCGGGACAGGGGGCCGGTACTGAAGCTTTCTTT.